One and the same sample provided the 26 T cell receptor beta chains below, sequenced in a study of blood T cell repertoires in COVID-19. The method was immunoSEQ multiplex PCR; TCRdb's version includes in-frame clones alone and lacks a portion of them. The data show under 200,000 clones, 75% to 90% seen once. Sequenced sample: PBMCs or T cells enriched from blood (not recorded which). These receptors were collected from a woman aged 55-69 years who had recovered from COVID-19.

This chain uses TRBV9 with TRBJ2-7, with 7 positions matching TRBD2. CDR1 and CDR2 (germline): SGDLS, YYNGEE. Trimming cost V 0 bases and J 7 bases; bases outside gene matches: 10. This CDR3 comprises 15 residues. CDR3 sequence: CASSVDSSGVWEQYF. CDR3 DNA: TGTGCCAGCAGCGTAGATTCTAGCGGTGTTTGGGAGCAGTACTTC.

This sequence joins TRBV10-3 and TRBJ1-5; D is undetermined. The V end lost 0 bases, the J end lost 6 bases, and 15 bases lay between the germline ends. This CDR3 has 16 amino acids. Germline assignment: CDR1 ENHRY and CDR2 SYGVKD. Here the CDR3 reads CAISESLDKDGQPQHF. CDR3 in DNA: TGTGCCATCAGTGAGTCTCTCGACAAGGATGGTCAGCCCCAGCATTTT.

The chain links TRBV20-1 to TRBJ1-1, with unresolved D. The CDR3 is made up of 11 amino acids. Germline V lookup: CDR1 DFQATT, CDR2 SNEGSKA (reference sequence). DNA of the CDR3: TGCAGCTGCCCCAGTAACACTGAAGCTTTCTTT. Its translation: CSCPSNTEAFF.

This chain joins TRBV5-6 and TRBJ1-1; no firm D call. Trimming shortened V by 1 base and J by 1 base, and 8 bases separated the two germline ends. This CDR3 region has 14 residues. Germline V lookup: CDR1 SGHDT, CDR2 YYEEEE. The DNA for the CDR3 is TGTGCCAGCAGCTTGTTTGCAGGGAACACTGAAGCTTTCTTT. Protein: CASSLFAGNTEAFF.

CDR3 region: CASSERDRGSEKLFF. CDR3 coding DNA: TGCGCCAGCAGTGAGCGCGACAGGGGGAGCGAAAAACTGTTTTTT. This chain connects TRBV10-2 to TRBJ1-4, with 9 bases matching TRBD1. CDR1 WSHSY and CDR2 SAAADI come from the germline V gene. The CDR3 runs 15 residues. Trimming at V came to 2 bases and at J to 8 bases, leaving 6 bases not matched to a gene.

V gene TRBV19 combines with J gene TRBJ2-7; D gene uncertain. The CDR3 consists of 13 residues. Trimming shortened V by 6 bases and J by 1 base, and 10 bases separated the two germline ends. Germline V gene lookup returns CDR1 LNHDA and CDR2 SQIVND (reference sequence). The CDR3 nucleotides are TGTGCCAGTAGGGGTACAGAATCCTACGAGCAGTACTTC. Translation gives CASRGTESYEQYF.

The table lists this clone with a few counts. V usage is TRBV24-1 and J usage is TRBJ1-1; TRBD1 might be the D (5 bases). The CDR3 extends over 13 amino acids. Germline V gene data show CDR1 as KGHDR and CDR2 as SFDVKD. V lost 3 bases and J lost 11, with 15 bases in between. The CDR3 sequence: CATSDPVTGEAFF. The CDR3 DNA is TGTGCCACCAGTGATCCCGTAACAGGAGAGGCTTTCTTT.

This sequence joins TRBV7-9 and TRBJ2-7; 8 bases agree with TRBD2. Trimming took 2 bases from V and 0 from J; bases not matched to a gene: 3. Germline-derived CDR1 and CDR2 are SEHNR and FQNEAQ (reference sequence). The CDR3 totals 15 residues. CDR3 sequence: CASSLRGGSSYEQYF. The CDR3 coding sequence is TGTGCCAGCAGCTTACGGGGGGGTTCCTCCTACGAGCAGTACTTC.

The chain employs TRBV19 and TRBJ2-7, with D perhaps TRBD1 (6 bases). CDR1 is LNHDA, CDR2 SQIVND, per germline (reference sequence). CDR3 length equals 14 residues. Trimming took 4 bases from V and 5 from J, leaving 15 bases between them. CDR3 amino acids: CASSRGPAVHEQYF. The DNA of the CDR3 is TGTGCCAGTAGTAGGGGGCCGGCCGTCCACGAGCAGTACTTC.

V is TRBV6-1 and J is TRBJ1-5; 10 nucleotides match TRBD1. Germline CDR1 is MNHNS and CDR2 is SASEGT. The CDR3 covers 15 residues. The V and J ends lost 2 bases and 8 bases, in that order; junction bases with no gene match: 6. CDR3 bases: TGTGCCAGCAGTGAACAGACAGGGGGCGTTAAGCCCCAGCATTTT. Residues: CASSEQTGGVKPQHF.

The chain employs TRBV18 and TRBJ1-2; 7 nucleotides agree with TRBD1. V lost 6 bases, J lost 2 bases, and 6 bases stayed unmatched. Germline lookup yields CDR1 KGHSH and CDR2 LQKENI. This CDR3 comprises 14 residues. CDR3 bases: TGTGCCAGCTCGGCAGGACAGGAGAACTATGGCTACACCTTC. It is translated as CASSAGQENYGYTF.

The chain couples TRBV6-5 to TRBJ2-5; 7 nucleotides align to TRBD2. Germline V gene sequence: CDR1 MNHEY, CDR2 SVGAGI. The CDR3 loop spans 14 amino acids. V lost 8 bases to trimming and J lost 7 bases; unmatched junction nucleotides: 13. The CDR3 DNA sequence: TGTGCCAGCGGGCGGGGGATCTCAGGAGGGACCCAGTACTTC. Its translation: CASGRGISGGTQYF.

V usage is TRBV7-7 and J usage is TRBJ2-1; 8 bases line up with TRBD1. Germline CDR1 and CDR2: SSHAT and FNYEAQ (reference sequence). V trimming: 1 base; J trimming: 6 bases; junction bases outside the gene matches: 5. This CDR3 has 15 amino acids. This CDR3 is CASSLEDRAGNEQFF. The CDR3 bases are TGTGCCAGCAGCTTAGAGGACAGGGCAGGCAATGAGCAGTTCTTC.

There are a few counts of this clone. V gene TRBV15 combines with J gene TRBJ1-2, with D possibly TRBD1 on 5 matching bases. The CDR3 runs 13 residues. Germline CDR1 LNHNV, CDR2 YYDKDF (reference sequence). With 5 bases removed from V and 4 bases from J, the gap between germline ends came to 11 bases. The CDR3 reads CATSYDDSYGYTF. CDR3 nucleotides: TGTGCCACCAGCTACGATGACAGCTATGGCTACACCTTC.

This clone was recorded only once. The V gene is TRBV11-2, the J gene TRBJ2-1; no clear D. V shed 0 bases and J shed 6 bases, with 6 bases lying between them. Germline V gene lookup returns CDR1 SGHAT and CDR2 FQNNGV. The CDR3 loop spans 13 amino acids. The CDR3: CASSLEFSNEQFF. DNA of the CDR3: TGTGCCAGCAGCTTAGAGTTTAGCAATGAGCAGTTCTTC.

The chain combines TRBV6-5 with TRBJ2-7; 9 bases are shared with TRBD1. After removal of 2 bases from V and 2 bases from J, the junction contained 1 base not matched to a gene. The V gene's germline CDR1 is MNHEY and CDR2 SVGAGI. The CDR3 length is 14 residues. For the CDR3, the DNA is TGTGCCAGCAGTTACGGACAGGGGACCTACGAGCAGTACTTC. Protein product: CASSYGQGTYEQYF.

The genes are TRBV6-5 and TRBJ1-4; D possibly corresponds to TRBD1 (6 bases). CDR3 size: 16 residues. Trimming left V 0 bases short and J 0 bases short, with 8 bases between. The V gene's germline CDR1 is MNHEY and CDR2 SVGAGI. CDR3 bases: TGTGCCAGCAGTTACTCTAGGACAGCAACTAATGAAAAACTGTTTTTT. As protein: CASSYSRTATNEKLFF.

The chain couples TRBV18 to TRBJ2-6; 9 positions match TRBD1. V trimming: 5 bases; J trimming: 2 bases; junction bases outside the gene matches: 4. The CDR3 consists of 16 residues. CDR1 and CDR2 from the germline V gene are KGHSH and LQKENI. The CDR3 DNA follows: TGTGCCAGCTCAAGGACAGGGGAAGCTGGGGCCAACGTCCTGACTTTC. Its protein product is CASSRTGEAGANVLTF.

This sequence joins TRBV18 and TRBJ2-7; 10 bases align to TRBD1. The CDR3 loop spans 15 amino acids. V dropped 4 bases and J dropped 2; count of bases not matched to a gene: 5. In germline, CDR1 is KGHSH, CDR2 LQKENI. The CDR3 nucleotides are TGTGCCAGCTCACTCCGGGACAGGGGAACCTACGAGCAGTACTTC. Amino acid sequence: CASSLRDRGTYEQYF.

The table lists this clone with many counts. The rearrangement joins TRBV29-1 to TRBJ1-4; TRBD1 aligns across 7 bases. Germline CDR1 SQVTM, CDR2 ANQGSEA. After removal of 6 bases from V and 2 bases from J, the junction contained 6 bases not matched to a gene. CDR3 length equals 14 residues. In DNA, the CDR3 is TGCAGCGTCCCCGACAGGGCGACTAATGAAAAACTGTTTTTT. Translating it yields CSVPDRATNEKLFF.

The chain is built from TRBV11-2 and TRBJ2-5; a weak D match, TRBD2 (7 bases). The CDR3 has 14 amino acids. Trimming pared 5 bases from V and 5 bases from J, leaving 15 bases between. CDR1 is SGHAT and CDR2 is FQNNGV in the germline V gene. For the CDR3, the DNA is TGTGCCAGCAGCCCCAACCGGGGGGCGGAGACCCAGTACTTC. Translation gives CASSPNRGAETQYF. Drawing the rest from reference TRBV11-2 and TRBJ2-5, the complete variable domain is EAGVAQSPRYKIIEKRQSVAFWCNPISGHATLYWYQQILGQGPKLLIQFQNNGVVDDSQLPKDRFSAERLKGVDSTLKIQPAKLEDSAVYLCASSPNRGAETQYFGPGTRLLVL.

This clone has only a few counts. The chain employs TRBV6-2 or TRBV6-3 and TRBJ2-1, with 8 positions matching TRBD2. Looked up from germline, CDR1 is MNHEY and CDR2 is SVGEGT. The V gene end was trimmed by 6 bases and the J gene end by 2 bases; junction bases not matched to a gene: 15. This CDR3 comprises 18 residues. CDR3 nucleotide sequence: TGTGCCAGCAGGTACCCTAGCGGGTTCGGCCTCACCTACAATGAGCAGTTCTTC. This codes for CASRYPSGFGLTYNEQFF.

The chain links TRBV5-1 to TRBJ2-6; TRBD1 matches 7 bases. The trim removed 5 bases at V and 0 bases at J, leaving 8 bases unmatched. The CDR3 has 17 amino acids. Germline V gene sequence: CDR1 SGHRS, CDR2 YFSETQ. The CDR3 DNA is TGCGCCAGCAGTAGACAGGGTTCGTCCTCTGGGGCCAACGTCCTGACTTTC. Its protein product is CASSRQGSSSGANVLTF. The whole variable domain, remainder taken from reference TRBV5-1 and TRBJ2-6, is KAGVTQTPRYLIKTRGQQVTLSCSPISGHRSVSWYQQTPGQGLQFLFEYFSETQRNKGNFPGRFSGRQFSNSRSEMNVSTLELGDSALYLCASSRQGSSSGANVLTFGAGSRLTVL.

The J gene is TRBJ1-1, the V gene TRBV3-1 (or the pseudogene TRBV3-2); 11 bases align to TRBD1. CDR3 length: 15 residues. Germline CDR1 is LGHDT and CDR2 is YNNKEL (reference sequence). After removal of 4 bases from V and 4 bases from J, the junction contained 5 bases not matched to a gene. The CDR3 coding sequence is TGTGCCAGCAGCCTAGCCGGGACAGGGGGCACTGAAGCTTTCTTT. The encoded protein is CASSLAGTGGTEAFF.

This clone was counted between two and nine times. V is TRBV10-1 and J is TRBJ2-2; the match to TRBD2 covers 11 bases. Trimming at V came to 4 bases and at J to 6 bases, leaving 7 bases not matched to a gene. Germline loops: CDR1 WNHNN, CDR2 SYGVQD (reference sequence). The CDR3 contains 16 residues. The CDR3, as DNA: TGCGCCAGCAGTGCTGATAGCGGGGGGGCCGCCGGGGAGCTGTTTTTT. This gives the protein CASSADSGGAAGELFF.

The V gene is TRBV19, the J gene TRBJ1-3, with 9 positions matching TRBD1. This CDR3 spans 15 amino acids. V trimming: 7 bases; J trimming: 3 bases; junction bases outside the gene matches: 7. CDR1 and CDR2 from the germline V gene are LNHDA and SQIVND (reference sequence). The CDR3 region is CASIDRGQGGNTIYF. CDR3 in DNA: TGTGCCAGTATTGACCGGGGACAGGGTGGAAACACCATATATTTT.